The text below deals with one T cell receptor (beta chain). J gave up 4 bases and V 3 bases, and 4 bases lay outside the gene matches. Germline V gives CDR1 SGHAT, CDR2 FQNNGV. CDR3 length: 14 residues. This record comes from a study of blood T cell repertoires in COVID-19. The overall study: Both acute and convalescent COVID-19 samples were obtained from the United States, Italy and Spain. In each case, the material was cDNA or gDNA derived from T cells, B-cell-depleted T cells, or PBMCs.

Authors' processing steps: Amplifying reference gene primers gave estimates of nucleated cell counts. TCRdb's table, derived via immunoSEQ multiplex PCR, lists solely in-frame clones and lacks some. The DNA gave D and trimming, while V, J and clone size come from that table. The sample records 70,000 to 100,000 clones, 75% being singletons. Sequenced: peripheral blood. This clonotype originated in a woman between 45 and 60 years old with acute or convalescent COVID-19. The rearrangement joins TRBV11-2 to TRBJ2-3; 7 bases match TRBD1. Here the CDR3 reads CASSLDRWADTQYF. The CDR3 nucleotides are TGTGCCAGCAGCTTGGACAGGTGGGCAGATACGCAGTATTTT.